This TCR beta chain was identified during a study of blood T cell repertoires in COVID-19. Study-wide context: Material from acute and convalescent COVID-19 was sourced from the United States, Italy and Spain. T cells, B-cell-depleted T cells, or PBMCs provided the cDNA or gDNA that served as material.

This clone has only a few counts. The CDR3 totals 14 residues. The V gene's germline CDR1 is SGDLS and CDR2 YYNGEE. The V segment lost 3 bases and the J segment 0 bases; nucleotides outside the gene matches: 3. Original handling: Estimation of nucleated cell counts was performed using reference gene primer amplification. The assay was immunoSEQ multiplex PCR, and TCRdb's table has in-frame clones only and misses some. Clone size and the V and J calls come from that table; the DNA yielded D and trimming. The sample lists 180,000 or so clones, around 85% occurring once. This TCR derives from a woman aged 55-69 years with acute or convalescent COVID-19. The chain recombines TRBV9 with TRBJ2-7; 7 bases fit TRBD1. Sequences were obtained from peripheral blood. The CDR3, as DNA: TGTGCCAGCAGCGACCGGGACAGCTCCTACGAGCAGTACGTC. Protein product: CASSDRDSSYEQYV.